This T cell receptor beta chain was sequenced during a study of identical twins. Notes on the study in general: Among monozygotic twins, out-of-frame TCR alpha sharing exceeded what models predicted. The authors drew conclusions from cross-sectional statistical analysis rather than following the same donors.

Template switching added a universal primer site; cDNA carried unique molecular identifiers. TCRdb ran MiXCR on the 5' RACE reads and lists one entry per CDR3 protein. The data hold around 220,000 distinct CDR3 sequences, with roughly a tenth observed a single time. This clonotype was recorded a few times. Its antigen is unidentified. Specimen: memory T cells sorted from blood. The sequence derives from a man in his forties or fifties in good health.

CDR3 coding DNA: TGTGCCAGCAGCTTGACGGGACTAGCGGGGGGCATAGAGCAGTACTTC. This sequence encodes CASSLTGLAGGIEQYF. The rearrangement joins TRBV7-2 to TRBJ2-7, with 15 bases aligning to TRBD2. The germline V gene has CDR1 SGHTA and CDR2 FQGNSA. The CDR3 totals 16 residues. The junction had 7 bases not matched to a gene; V was cut back by 3 bases and J by 7 bases. Looking up the rest from reference TRBV7-2 and TRBJ2-7 gives the full variable domain: GAGVSQSPSNKVTEKGKDVELRCDPISGHTALYWYRQSLGQGLEFLIYFQGNSAPDKSGLPSDRFSAERTGGSVSTLTIQRTQQEDSAVYLCASSLTGLAGGIEQYFGPGTRLTVT.